Shown below are 22 T cell receptor beta chains from a single sample sequenced in a study of human T cells and chemical hapten exposure. Documented time point: healthy volunteer bleed at 6 weeks. The authors' total RNA extraction used unfractionated whole blood. Via MiXCR, TCRdb re-called the RACE reads, giving one row per CDR3 protein. The table has tens of thousands of distinct CDR3 sequences, around 3.6% seen once. The sequenced sample consisted of whole blood. These receptors were obtained from a human donor in good health. Some clones in this sample may be carry-over from other donors' samples.

In this sample, this clonotype turned up many times. This chain uses TRBV7-9 with TRBJ2-1, with D maybe TRBD2 (5 bases). Trimming took 2 bases from V and 8 from J, leaving 7 bases between them. CDR3 length equals 12 residues. Looked up from germline, CDR1 is SEHNR and CDR2 is FQNEAQ (reference sequence). CDR3 nucleotides: TGTGCCAGCAGCTTATGGAGGTATGAGCAGTTCTTC. Its protein is CASSLWRYEQFF.

This clonotype was recorded many times. J is TRBJ2-5 and V is TRBV28; D not resolved. Trimming left V 6 bases short and J 1 base short, with 18 bases between. CDR3 length: 16 residues. In germline, CDR1 is MDHEN, CDR2 SYDVKM. CDR3 in amino acids: CASSLKTLTAQETQYF. CDR3 coding DNA: TGTGCCAGCAGCCTAAAGACCCTCACGGCCCAAGAGACCCAGTACTTC.

This clonotype was seen ten or more times. The chain combines TRBV10-1 with TRBJ2-2; D unresolved. This CDR3 has 13 amino acids. V lost 6 bases to trimming and J lost 3 bases, with 8 bases between them. From germline, CDR1 is WNHNN and CDR2 SYGVQD (reference sequence). The CDR3 DNA reads as TGCGCCAGCAGAAGTCGGGACACCGGGGAGCTGTTTTTT. Its protein product is CASRSRDTGELFF.

This clonotype appeared many times. The V call is TRBV11-2, the J call TRBJ2-5, with unresolved D. The CDR3 sequence is 14 residues long. CDR1 and CDR2 from the germline V gene are SGHAT and FQNNGV. The ends were cut back, 5 bases at V and 1 base at J, with 11 bases in the middle. The CDR3 coding sequence is TGTGCCAGCAGCCCCATCAGCCTCCAAGAGACCCAGTACTTC. The encoded protein is CASSPISLQETQYF. The full variable domain, in which reference TRBV11-2 and TRBJ2-5 provide the parts outside the CDR3, is EAGVAQSPRYKIIEKRQSVAFWCNPISGHATLYWYQQILGQGPKLLIQFQNNGVVDDSQLPKDRFSAERLKGVDSTLKIQPAKLEDSAVYLCASSPISLQETQYFGPGTRLLVL.

V gene TRBV29-1 combines with J gene TRBJ1-3, with D perhaps TRBD1 (6 bases). V gave up 5 bases and J gave up 2 bases, with 16 bases separating them. The CDR3 extends over 15 amino acids. The V gene's germline CDR1 is SQVTM and CDR2 ANQGSEA. The CDR3 loop is CSVLMAQGPGNTIYF. DNA of the CDR3: TGCAGCGTTTTAATGGCTCAGGGGCCTGGAAACACCATATATTTT.

This clonotype was seen repeatedly, ten times or more. The chain is built from TRBV6-5 and TRBJ2-7; 9 bases fit TRBD2. Germline trimming cut 0 bases from V and 1 base from J; bases unmatched to any gene: 4. From germline, CDR1 is MNHEY and CDR2 SVGAGI. The CDR3 contains 16 residues. The CDR3 protein is CASSYSDSGSSYEQYF. Written as DNA, the CDR3 is TGTGCCAGCAGTTACTCGGATAGCGGGAGTTCCTACGAGCAGTACTTC.

V is TRBV6-6 and J is TRBJ2-5; TRBD2 agrees at 13 bases. CDR1 is MNHNY, CDR2 SVGAGI, per germline (reference sequence). The CDR3 totals 16 residues. With 5 bases clipped from V and 5 bases from J, the junction kept 8 bases outside the gene matches. The CDR3 here is CASSRPTSGRAETQYF. The CDR3 bases are TGTGCCAGCAGTCGGCCCACTAGCGGGAGGGCGGAGACCCAGTACTTC.

This clonotype was counted only a few times. V gene TRBV27 combines with J gene TRBJ2-7; 10 positions match TRBD2. CDR1 MNHEY and CDR2 SMNVEV come from the germline V gene (reference sequence). This CDR3 is built from 15 residues. V trimming: 6 bases; J trimming: 4 bases; junction bases outside the gene matches: 9. The CDR3 reads CASSLVSGRLYEQYF. The CDR3, as DNA: TGTGCCAGCAGCCTAGTTAGCGGGAGGCTTTACGAGCAGTACTTC.

Turning to this clonotype: A much larger clone lies a single base off, so this may be a read error. The chain couples TRBV28 to TRBJ2-3; D may be TRBD2 (6 bases). Germline V lookup: CDR1 MDHEN, CDR2 SYDVKM. This CDR3 comprises 15 residues. Trimming stripped 2 bases from V and 0 bases from J, with 9 bases between. CDR3 DNA: TGTGCCAGCAGTTTAAACGGGGGAAGCACAGATACGCAGTATTTT. Its protein is CASSLNGGSTDTQYF.

Many counts were recorded for this clonotype. The chain recombines TRBV12-3 or TRBV12-4 with TRBJ2-5; the match to TRBD1 covers 7 bases. J lost 0 bases, V lost 6 bases, and 4 bases had no gene match. CDR3 length equals 14 residues. CDR3: CASRPGTDQETQYF. CDR3 DNA: TGTGCCAGCAGGCCCGGGACAGACCAAGAGACCCAGTACTTC.

The chain carries TRBV5-1 and TRBJ2-3; D unclear. The germline V gene encodes CDR1 SGHRS and CDR2 YFSETQ. Trimming removed 0 bases from V and 4 bases from J, with 3 bases in between. This CDR3 has 12 residues. The CDR3 loop is CASSLAADTQYF. As DNA, the CDR3 is TGCGCCAGCAGCTTGGCCGCAGATACGCAGTATTTT.

This clonotype has at least ten counts. V and J are TRBV6-5 and TRBJ1-6; no definite D call. V was pared by 0 bases and J by 7 bases, with 10 bases between. Germline CDR1 and CDR2: MNHEY and SVGAGI. This CDR3 is 15 amino acids long. The CDR3 nucleotides are TGTGCCAGCAGTTACTCGAAGGGTTTGAATTCACCCCTCCACTTT. Translation gives CASSYSKGLNSPLHF.

This clonotype was seen many times. The genes are TRBV28 and TRBJ2-3, with a possible D match to TRBD2 (5 bases). The CDR3 consists of 13 residues. Trimming took 4 bases from V and 4 from J, leaving 9 bases between them. Germline V gene lookup returns CDR1 MDHEN and CDR2 SYDVKM. The CDR3 DNA reads TGTGCCAGCAGTTCATCCGGGGCAGATACGCAGTATTTT. As protein: CASSSSGADTQYF.

The chain carries TRBV6-5 and TRBJ2-1, with D possibly being TRBD2 (5 bases). The CDR3 is 14 amino acids. V lost 2 bases, J lost 6 bases, and 11 bases lay in between. CDR1 is MNHEY and CDR2 is SVGAGI in the germline V gene. The CDR3 region has the DNA TGTGCCAGCAGTTACGGAGGCCGGGGCAATGAGCAGTTCTTC. Translating gives CASSYGGRGNEQFF.

At least ten counts were recorded for this clonotype. The chain recombines TRBV5-1 with TRBJ2-7; D could derive from TRBD1 or TRBD2 (5 bases each). The CDR3 length is 15 residues. V was trimmed by 2 bases and J by 7 bases, leaving 19 bases between them. Germline loops: CDR1 SGHRS, CDR2 YFSETQ. The CDR3 here is CASSLNGADPWEQYF. The CDR3 bases are TGCGCCAGCAGCTTAAACGGGGCAGACCCCTGGGAGCAGTACTTC.

In this sample, this clonotype turned up a few times. The DNA of the CDR3 is TGCAGTGCTAGGCTCTCCGGGGCGGCTAGACGTTACGAGCAGTACTTC. It yields the protein CSARLSGAARRYEQYF. V usage is TRBV20-1 and J usage is TRBJ2-7; either TRBD1 or TRBD2 may supply D (5 bases each). The CDR3 contains 16 residues. The germline gives CDR1 DFQATT, CDR2 SNEGSKA (reference sequence). Trimming pared 3 bases from V and 4 bases from J, leaving 22 bases between.

This clonotype was observed at least ten times. The rearrangement uses TRBV18 and TRBJ2-3; D possibly corresponds to TRBD2 (6 bases). The CDR3 is 16 amino acids. CDR1 KGHSH and CDR2 LQKENI come from the germline V gene. V was pared by 3 bases and J by 5 bases, with 18 bases between. In nucleotides, the CDR3 is TGTGCCAGCTCACCGCCGGGACTGTCAACGGGAGATACGCAGTATTTT. Protein product: CASSPPGLSTGDTQYF.

The V gene is TRBV30, the J gene TRBJ2-3; TRBD2 might be the D (6 bases). Per the germline V gene, CDR1 is GTSNPN and CDR2 is SVGIG (reference sequence). The CDR3 is made up of 18 amino acids. The V end was cut by 1 base, the J end by 5 bases, with 25 bases between. This chain's CDR3 is CAWSDSKRVPATRDTQYF. In nucleotides, the CDR3 is TGTGCCTGGAGTGATAGCAAGCGGGTTCCGGCGACACGAGATACGCAGTATTTT.

Only a few counts were recorded for this clonotype. V and J are TRBV5-6 and TRBJ1-2, with a weak D call TRBD1 (5 bases). Germline V lookup: CDR1 SGHDT, CDR2 YYEEEE. V gave up 0 bases and J gave up 5 bases, with 11 bases separating them. The CDR3 loop spans 14 amino acids. This chain's CDR3 is CASSLVPGSYGYTF. The CDR3 DNA reads TGTGCCAGCAGCTTGGTTCCAGGGTCGTATGGCTACACCTTC. The entire variable domain, with the rest obtained from reference TRBV5-6 and TRBJ1-2, is as follows: DAGVTQSPTHLIKTRGQQVTLRCSPKSGHDTVSWYQQALGQGPQFIFQYYEEEERQRGNFPDRFSGHQFPNYSSELNVNALLLGDSALYLCASSLVPGSYGYTFGSGTRLTVV.

The J gene is TRBJ2-3, the V gene TRBV5-8, with TRBD2 matching over 12 bases. Germline assignment: CDR1 SGHTS and CDR2 YDEGEE. The CDR3 runs to 16 residues. Trimming cost V 6 bases and J 1 base; bases outside gene matches: 6. CDR3 nucleotides: TGTGCCAGCACCCTAGCGGGAGGGTCTGGCACAGATACGCAGTATTTT. Its translation is CASTLAGGSGTDTQYF.

This clonotype was picked up many times. The chain recombines TRBV28 with TRBJ1-2; no firm D call. V lost 8 bases and J lost 1, with 14 bases in between. The germline V gene has CDR1 MDHEN and CDR2 SYDVKM. The CDR3 contains 14 residues. The CDR3 nucleotides are TGTGCCAGCTCTTTACGGTCCTTTAACTATGGCTACACCTTC. This gives the protein CASSLRSFNYGYTF.

This clonotype showed up many times. The CDR3 here is CSVEMLTKNTGELFF. The CDR3 DNA is TGCAGCGTTGAAATGCTTACAAAGAACACCGGGGAGCTGTTTTTT. The rearrangement uses TRBV29-1 and TRBJ2-2, with D uncertain. V lost 2 bases to trimming and J lost 1 base, with 11 bases between them. The CDR3 contains 15 residues. CDR1 and CDR2 (germline): SQVTM, ANQGSEA.